This T cell receptor beta chain derives from a study of blood T cell repertoires in COVID-19 (dated by TCRdb to the early 2020s). About the full investigation: Collaborator samples came from the United States, Italy and Spain and covered acute and convalescent phases of COVID-19. The material from the prospective study consisted of cDNA or gDNA derived from T cells, B-cell-depleted T cells, or PBMCs. Deeply sampled blood TCRbeta repertoires from subjects exposed to, actively infected with, or recovered from COVID-19 were included in the dataset. The repertoires were released in a freely available public database meant as a resource for research on the immune response to SARS-CoV-2. Samples came from the ongoing ImmuneRACE study (first 160 participants) plus 1,254 subjects from 6 global collaborators. The sample metadata nearly always contained a de-identified subject ID, COVID-19 status, age in years and sex. Where available, HLA class I and class II types were obtained from metadata supplied by the sample provider rather than from assay-based typing. What the work shows at the level of the full study, not this receptor alone: How much clinical and demographic metadata was included differed by source and by participant, and the metadata was provided uncurated.

Points on this clone: Its antigen target is currently unknown. No much larger clone is present one base from it, and per-base qualities are unavailable.

Whole blood was collected in K2EDTA tubes by collaborating institutions according to the institutions' own protocols. For TCRbeta analysis, collaborators shipped samples as frozen whole blood, isolated PBMCs, or DNA extracted from either of those sample types. TCRbeta CDR3 regions were amplified from genomic DNA using the immunoSEQ Assay, a bias-controlled multiplex PCR. The authors processed their data as follows. The number of nucleated cells in each sample was estimated by amplification of reference gene primers within the assay. Sequence reads were collapsed and filtered to measure the absolute abundance of every unique TCRbeta CDR3 rearrangement. For each sample, productive Simpson clonality was calculated as the square root of Simpson's diversity index over productive rearrangements. The table comes from immuneACCESS by way of TCRdb, which keeps in-frame sequences with V and J called. Part of the clones is missing from these tables; in studies checked, under half for an unresolved V gene and the rest for unknown reasons. That table is the source of V, J and clone size, and D and trimming were worked out from the DNA. The table for this sample lists 95,000 to 150,000 clones; 82% of them were counted only once. Approximately 4.5% of the sample belongs to the ten largest clones.

The CDR3 starts with the cysteine, ends with the phenylalanine, and has 15 residues. The DNA shown is the 45-base CDR3, in frame from base 1. CDR1 is given as SGHDN and CDR2 as FVKESK, both from the germline V gene. The junction carries 13 bases between V and J, which are trimmed by 1 base and 4 bases respectively. The sequence came from a woman in her 70s with acute or convalescent COVID-19. The source material was peripheral blood. The sequence joins TRBV14 to TRBJ1-1; TRBD1 might be the D gene, on 6 matching bases. The CDR3 protein is CASSQVAGASTEAFF. The DNA sequence is TGTGCCAGCAGCCAAGTTGCGGGGGCGAGCACTGAAGCTTTCTTT.